A single sample gave rise to the 30 T cell receptor beta chains below, sequenced in a study of CD8 T cells in ankylosing spondylitis (dated by TCRdb to about 2017). The receptor library was made with 5' RACE. TCRdb lists the instrument as Illumina HiSeq 2500. Using fastp at Q25 and MiXCR, TCRdb reprocessed the public reads and kept productive beta chains. Every distinct CDR3 protein forms one entry, paired with its most common genes and DNA. Here the sample has about 270,000 distinct CDR3 sequences; under 35% occur a single time. The ten largest clonotypes hold around 4% of the sample. The source material was blood, either unsorted or a sorted T cell fraction (not recorded which). The receptors were sampled from a male donor with ankylosing spondylitis or in good health (not recorded which).

V usage is TRBV12-3 or TRBV12-4 and J usage is TRBJ2-5; 8 nucleotides agree with TRBD1. After removal of 2 bases from V and 4 bases from J, the junction contained 6 bases not matched to a gene. This CDR3 region has 15 residues. The CDR3 protein is CASSLQAGGGETQYF. The CDR3 coding sequence is TGTGCCAGCAGTTTACAGGCAGGGGGCGGAGAGACCCAGTACTTC.

This clonotype was seen a few times. The chain has TRBV27 and TRBJ2-7; 8 bases map to TRBD1. V was clipped by 4 bases and J by 3 bases; unmatched bases: 5. The germline V gene encodes CDR1 MNHEY and CDR2 SMNVEV (reference sequence). The CDR3 runs 14 residues. The DNA for the CDR3 is TGTGCCAGCAGTTCGCGCAGGGGGCACTACGAGCAGTACTTC. Protein sequence: CASSSRRGHYEQYF.

V and J are TRBV6-5 and TRBJ2-1, with TRBD1 matching over 10 bases. In germline, CDR1 is MNHEY, CDR2 SVGAGI. The length of the CDR3 is 15 residues. V shed 2 bases and J 4 bases; nucleotides not matched to a gene: 2. CDR3: CASSYVGQGYNEQFF. The CDR3 bases are TGTGCCAGCAGTTACGTGGGACAGGGGTACAATGAGCAGTTCTTC.

Only a few counts were recorded for this clonotype. CDR3 sequence: CASSFQGGGNTEAFF. The CDR3 DNA reads TGCGCCAGCAGCTTCCAGGGCGGGGGGAACACTGAAGCTTTCTTT. This chain links TRBV5-1 with TRBJ1-1; possibly TRBD1 for D (5 bases). The V gene lost 2 bases and the J gene lost 1 base, with 12 bases spanning the gap. The length of the CDR3 is 15 residues. Germline values: CDR1 SGHRS, CDR2 YFSETQ.

This clonotype appeared a few times. This chain uses TRBV20-1 with TRBJ1-2; D gene uncertain. CDR3 length: 15 amino acids. Germline loops: CDR1 DFQATT, CDR2 SNEGSKA (reference sequence). Trimming cost V 3 bases and J 3 bases, with 17 bases left between them. CDR3 sequence (DNA): TGCAGTGCTAGTCCCTTAATGACTGGGGACTATGGCTACACCTTC. It codes for CSASPLMTGDYGYTF.

Only a few counts were recorded for this clonotype. The rearrangement uses TRBV12-3 or TRBV12-4 and TRBJ2-3; 7 nucleotides line up with TRBD1. This CDR3 comprises 15 residues. With 5 bases clipped from V and 0 bases from J, the junction kept 5 bases outside the gene matches. In DNA, the CDR3 is TGTGCCAGCAGTCTCCGACAGGGTAGCACAGATACGCAGTATTTT. Protein product: CASSLRQGSTDTQYF.

V usage is TRBV29-1 and J usage is TRBJ2-7; D unresolved. The CDR3 totals 12 residues. Germline CDR1 reads SQVTM; CDR2 reads ANQGSEA. The V end lost 1 base, the J end lost 3 bases, and 7 bases lay between the germline ends. The CDR3 DNA is TGCAGCGTTGAAGGTCAGAACTACGAGCAGTACTTC. It translates to CSVEGQNYEQYF.

V gene TRBV4-2 combines with J gene TRBJ1-1; possible D gene TRBD1, 5 bases. This CDR3 contains 13 residues. Trimming pared 4 bases from V and 4 bases from J, leaving 10 bases between. The germline gives CDR1 LGHNA, CDR2 YNFKEQ. The CDR3 region has the DNA TGTGCCAGCAGCCCAGGACATCTCACTGAAGCTTTCTTT. Its protein is CASSPGHLTEAFF.

The CDR3 loop reads CASSYLAGGVETQYF. CDR3 DNA: TGTGCCAGCAGCTATCTAGCGGGGGGGGTTGAGACCCAGTACTTC. The V gene is TRBV7-6, the J gene TRBJ2-5; 12 positions match TRBD2. CDR3 size: 15 residues. V was pared by 4 bases and J by 5 bases, with 5 bases of the junction left unmatched. Germline-derived CDR1 and CDR2 are SGHVS and FNYEAQ.

The CDR3 nucleotides are TGTGCCAGTGGGACAGGGGTTGGCGAGCAGTACTTC. Amino acids: CASGTGVGEQYF. This rearrangement joins TRBV6-5 to TRBJ2-7; 10 nucleotides match TRBD1. The CDR3 is made up of 12 amino acids. V lost 9 bases, J lost 6 bases, and 5 bases stayed unmatched. Germline lookup yields CDR1 MNHEY and CDR2 SVGAGI.

This clonotype was counted between two and nine times. The rearrangement links TRBV4-1 to TRBJ1-1, with unresolved D. The CDR3 has 16 amino acids. Germline CDR1 and CDR2: MGHRA and YSYEKL. With 4 bases removed from V and 0 bases from J, the gap between germline ends came to 15 bases. The CDR3 region has the DNA TGCGCCAGCAGCCGGCTTGCTCAGGCCATGAACACTGAAGCTTTCTTT. Residues: CASSRLAQAMNTEAFF.

This clonotype was observed a few times. J is TRBJ1-2 and V is TRBV20-1; D uncertain. This CDR3 region has 8 residues. Trimming took off 5 bases at V and 11 bases at J, with 6 bases between the two ends. Germline V gene lookup returns CDR1 DFQATT and CDR2 SNEGSKA (reference sequence). This CDR3 reads CSAGRYTF. DNA for the CDR3: TGCAGTGCTGGCCGGTACACCTTC.

The chain uses TRBV7-2 and TRBJ2-7, with D perhaps matching TRBD1 (6 bases). The CDR3 covers 12 residues. Per germline, CDR1 SGHTA and CDR2 FQGNSA. V was trimmed by 7 bases and J by 3 bases, leaving 10 bases between them. The CDR3 region is CASNEGGYEQYF. The CDR3 nucleotides read TGTGCCAGCAACGAAGGGGGCTACGAGCAGTACTTC.

The chain recombines TRBV7-2 with TRBJ2-3; TRBD1 agrees at 7 bases. Trimming cost V 0 bases and J 2 bases; bases outside gene matches: 5. CDR3 size: 16 residues. From germline, CDR1 is SGHTA and CDR2 FQGNSA. The CDR3, as DNA: TGTGCCAGCAGCTTAGCTCGAGGGGGCCTCACAGATACGCAGTATTTT. Translated: CASSLARGGLTDTQYF.

This clonotype was counted only a few times. V gene TRBV6-2 or TRBV6-3 combines with J gene TRBJ2-2, with D uncertain. V was shortened by 2 bases and J by 1 base, with 11 bases between the two germline ends. The CDR3 totals 16 residues. Germline V gene sequence: CDR1 MNHEY, CDR2 SVGEGT. Here the CDR3 reads CASSYELGKNTGELFF. As DNA, the CDR3 is TGTGCCAGCAGTTACGAGTTAGGCAAGAACACCGGGGAGCTGTTTTTT.

The chain carries TRBV15 and TRBJ1-1, with unresolved D. V was clipped by 5 bases and J by 0 bases, with 7 bases between them. This CDR3 has 13 amino acids. Germline CDR1 reads LNHNV; CDR2 reads YYDKDF (reference sequence). The CDR3 reads CATSRRMNTEAFF. CDR3 in DNA: TGTGCCACCAGCCGGAGGATGAACACTGAAGCTTTCTTT.

A few counts support this clonotype. V and J are TRBV12-3 or TRBV12-4 and TRBJ2-3; D not resolved. The CDR3 covers 13 residues. V lost 6 bases, J lost 5 bases, and 12 bases lay in between. CDR3 residues: CASSLPFGDTQYF. CDR3 bases: TGTGCCAGCAGCCTTCCATTCGGAGATACGCAGTATTTT.

V and J are TRBV7-2 and TRBJ2-5, with D perhaps TRBD1 (5 bases). Trimming stripped 7 bases from V and 0 bases from J, with 12 bases between. The CDR3 consists of 14 residues. Per germline, CDR1 SGHTA and CDR2 FQGNSA. The CDR3 loop reads CASNLGVYQETQYF. The CDR3 DNA reads as TGTGCCAGCAACCTAGGGGTGTACCAAGAGACCCAGTACTTC.

This clonotype was seen a handful of times. The chain uses TRBV20-1 and TRBJ2-1, with TRBD1 as a possible D gene (6 bases). The CDR3 is 17 amino acids. Germline V gene sequence: CDR1 DFQATT, CDR2 SNEGSKA (reference sequence). V lost 1 base, J lost 0 bases, and 16 bases lay in between. Written as DNA, the CDR3 is TGCAGTGCTAGAGTCTCACAGGGCCTAAGCTCCTACAATGAGCAGTTCTTC. It encodes CSARVSQGLSSYNEQFF.

This chain uses TRBV10-3 with TRBJ1-1, with D possibly being TRBD1 (5 bases). Germline CDR1 ENHRY, CDR2 SYGVKD. Trimming left V 3 bases short and J 4 bases short, with 9 bases between. This CDR3 comprises 13 residues. The CDR3, as DNA: TGTGCCATCAGTGACGGACATAGCACTGAAGCTTTCTTT. Its protein is CAISDGHSTEAFF.

Regarding this clonotype: Relative to the germline gene, one junction end is altered; a read error may explain this. The chain recombines TRBV5-1 with TRBJ2-1; 8 bases map to TRBD2. CDR1 is SGHRS and CDR2 is YFSETQ in the germline V gene. This CDR3 region has 16 residues. The chain's CDR3 is CASSSGGMSSCNEQFF. For the CDR3, the DNA is TGCGCCAGCAGCTCGGGGGGGATGAGCTCCTGCAATGAGCAGTTCTTC.

V and J are TRBV11-1 and TRBJ2-5, with D perhaps matching TRBD1 or TRBD2 (5 bases each). Deletions cut 3 bases from V and 5 bases from J, with 7 bases between. CDR3 length: 12 amino acids. Germline CDR1 reads SGHAT; CDR2 reads FQDESV (reference sequence). The CDR3 DNA reads TGTGCCAGCAGCTTCGGGACGGAGACCCAGTACTTC. As protein: CASSFGTETQYF.

At least ten counts were recorded for this clonotype. The chain employs TRBV20-1 and TRBJ2-7; 10 bases map to TRBD1. Germline V lookup: CDR1 DFQATT, CDR2 SNEGSKA (reference sequence). The CDR3 totals 15 residues. The J segment lost 3 bases and the V segment lost 0 bases, leaving 5 bases of the junction unmatched. The chain's CDR3 is CSAREGQGKDYEQYF. The CDR3 DNA reads TGCAGTGCTAGAGAGGGACAGGGGAAAGACTACGAGCAGTACTTC.

The rearrangement links TRBV20-1 to TRBJ2-1; D assignment may be TRBD1 or TRBD2 (5 bases each). With 0 bases removed from V and 9 bases from J, the gap between germline ends came to 15 bases. Germline CDR1 DFQATT, CDR2 SNEGSKA (reference sequence). This CDR3 has 14 amino acids. This CDR3 reads CSARDLGPSSEQFF. CDR3 in DNA: TGCAGTGCTAGAGATCTGGGACCGAGTAGTGAGCAGTTCTTC.

Worth noting for this clonotype: One junction end does not reproduce the germline sequence, and a read error may be involved. The J gene is TRBJ2-6, the V gene TRBV4-2; TRBD1 might be the D (5 bases). The V gene's germline CDR1 is LGHNA and CDR2 YNFKEQ. The CDR3 runs 16 residues. Here the CDR3 reads CASSQVAVSGANGLTF. In DNA form, the CDR3 reads TGTGCCAGCAGCCAAGTGGCGGTCTCTGGGGCCAACGGCCTGACTTTC.

The chain couples TRBV12-3 or TRBV12-4 to TRBJ2-5, with 11 nucleotides matching TRBD1. Germline trimming cut 6 bases from V and 5 bases from J; bases unmatched to any gene: 5. The CDR3 length is 14 residues. The DNA for the CDR3 is TGTGCCAGCAGAGAGGACAGGGGGCGGGAGACCCAGTACTTC. This gives the protein CASREDRGRETQYF.

The chain uses TRBV7-9 and TRBJ2-2; D is undetermined. The CDR3 covers 16 residues. V lost 1 base and J 2 bases, leaving 11 bases between the germline ends. Germline V lookup: CDR1 SEHNR, CDR2 FQNEAQ (reference sequence). As DNA, the CDR3 is TGTGCCAGCAGCTTAGACAGAGCTACCAACACCGGGGAGCTGTTTTTT. Its translation: CASSLDRATNTGELFF.

The rearrangement uses TRBV1 and TRBJ2-7; the D call TRBD2 from the table was never checked on the DNA. TRBV1 has pseudogene status. This CDR3 spans 16 amino acids. Here the CDR3 reads CTSSSPKGVPTYEQYF. CDR3 DNA: TGCACCAGCAGCTCGCCCAAAGGAGTCCCAACCTACGAGCAGTACTTC.

This chain uses TRBV28 with TRBJ1-5, with D uncertain. V was shortened by 6 bases and J by 5 bases, with 11 bases between the two germline ends. The CDR3 has 13 amino acids. The V gene's germline CDR1 is MDHEN and CDR2 SYDVKM. The CDR3 DNA reads as TGTGCCAGCAGCACCCTGCAAGATCAGCCCCAGCATTTT. Amino acid sequence: CASSTLQDQPQHF.

This clonotype was observed a handful of times. The J gene is TRBJ1-5, the V gene TRBV5-1; D is ambiguous. This CDR3 is built from 14 residues. V was trimmed by 3 bases and J by 5 bases, leaving 12 bases between them. Germline V gives CDR1 SGHRS, CDR2 YFSETQ. The CDR3 region has the DNA TGCGCCAGCAGCTCCCTCGGCGGGGATCAGCCCCAGCATTTT. Protein sequence: CASSSLGGDQPQHF. Using reference TRBV5-1 and TRBJ1-5 for the parts outside the CDR3, the full variable domain is KAGVTQTPRYLIKTRGQQVTLSCSPISGHRSVSWYQQTPGQGLQFLFEYFSETQRNKGNFPGRFSGRQFSNSRSEMNVSTLELGDSALYLCASSSLGGDQPQHFGDGTRLSIL.